These 26 T cell receptor beta chains originate from one sample sequenced in a study of T cells in Graves' hyperthyroidism and ophthalmopathy. Amplification of TCR beta CDR3 regions was performed using RNA transcripts as template. With the HTBI primer set, the TCR CDR3 went through a first round of RT-PCR. Each CDR3 protein is one row after TCRdb ran MiXCR on the multiplex PCR reads. The data hold 380,000 or so distinct CDR3 sequences, with 19% observed a single time. The source material was blood. These receptors were obtained from a woman aged 18-30 years with Graves' hyperthyroidism.

Comments on this clonotype: A read error may be the cause here, since a much bigger clone is one base away. The genes are TRBV6-1 and TRBJ2-2; TRBD1 matches 8 bases. The CDR3 runs to 16 residues. In germline, CDR1 is MNHNS, CDR2 SASEGT. V dropped 4 bases and J dropped 4; count of bases not matched to a gene: 8. The CDR3 loop reads CASSVGQGSITGELFF. The CDR3 DNA sequence: TGTGCCAGCAGTGTTGGACAGGGTTCTATCACCGGGGAGCTGTTTTTT.

The table lists this clonotype with many counts. The chain is built from TRBV10-3 and TRBJ1-2; 11 bases fit TRBD1. The CDR3 is 16 amino acids. Trimming removed 4 bases from V and 2 bases from J; junction bases left unmatched: 6. CDR1 is ENHRY, CDR2 SYGVKD, per germline. The CDR3 protein is CAISASGQGENYGYTF. The CDR3 DNA reads as TGTGCCATCAGTGCATCGGGACAGGGGGAAAACTATGGCTACACCTTC.

This clonotype was detected ten times or more. The rearrangement links TRBV20-1 to TRBJ2-5, with 7 bases matching TRBD2. This CDR3 is 15 amino acids long. CDR1 is DFQATT, CDR2 SNEGSKA, per germline (reference sequence). The J segment lost 0 bases and the V segment lost 3 bases, leaving 7 bases of the junction unmatched. The CDR3 DNA follows: TGCAGTGCTAGGGGCGGGGGACCGTACCAAGAGACCCAGTACTTC. Amino acids: CSARGGGPYQETQYF.

In this sample, this clonotype turned up many times. The rearrangement uses TRBV3-1 and TRBJ1-5, with unresolved D. V was trimmed by 1 base and J by 7 bases, leaving 11 bases between them. Germline V gives CDR1 LGHDT, CDR2 YNNKEL (reference sequence). The CDR3 is 14 residues long. The CDR3 nucleotides read TGTGCCAGCAGCCAAGGAGGGAGCGCACAGCCCCAGCATTTT. As protein: CASSQGGSAQPQHF.

This clonotype has ten or more counts. The gene calls are TRBV28 and TRBJ1-2; D not resolved. This CDR3 spans 12 amino acids. The ends were cut back, 6 bases at V and 4 bases at J, with 9 bases in the middle. Germline CDR1 MDHEN, CDR2 SYDVKM. The CDR3 region has the DNA TGTGCCAGCAGCCCTCGGGCCTATGGCTACACCTTC. Residues: CASSPRAYGYTF.

This clonotype occurred many times. The V and J genes are TRBV6-1 and TRBJ2-7; either TRBD1 or TRBD2 may supply D (5 bases each). V lost 5 bases, J lost 5 bases, and 13 bases lay in between. From germline, CDR1 is MNHNS and CDR2 SASEGT. The CDR3 has 13 amino acids. CDR3 DNA sequence: TGTGCCAGCAGTCGGGGCCCGAGTAACGAGCAGTACTTC. Its translation is CASSRGPSNEQYF.

The sample holds a few counts of this clonotype. The chain couples TRBV5-1 to TRBJ2-2, with 8 nucleotides matching TRBD2. V lost 0 bases and J lost 6; bases outside the gene matches: 4. CDR3 length equals 15 residues. Germline CDR1 is SGHRS and CDR2 is YFSETQ. CDR3 loop: CASSLEDGGAGELFF. DNA of the CDR3: TGCGCCAGCAGCTTGGAGGACGGGGGGGCCGGGGAGCTGTTTTTT.

This clonotype was seen many times. The chain couples TRBV9 to TRBJ1-1; no firm D call. The CDR3 runs 14 residues. Between the trimmed V and J ends, which lost 4 bases and 1 base, there was a span of 11 bases. Germline values: CDR1 SGDLS, CDR2 YYNGEE. The CDR3 DNA sequence: TGTGCCAGCAGCCCGACGTCTGAGAACACTGAAGCTTTCTTT. Translation: CASSPTSENTEAFF.

In its sample, this clonotype was seen many times. The rearrangement links TRBV10-3 to TRBJ1-1; 7 nucleotides match TRBD1. V was clipped by 3 bases and J by 0 bases; unmatched bases: 13. The CDR3 runs 18 residues. Germline V gives CDR1 ENHRY, CDR2 SYGVKD. The CDR3, as DNA: TGTGCCATCAGTGAATCGGAGACAGGGCTAATCATGAACACTGAAGCTTTCTTT. This gives the protein CAISESETGLIMNTEAFF.

A few counts support this clonotype. The chain carries TRBV11-1 and TRBJ2-5; D assignment may be TRBD1 or TRBD2 (5 bases each). CDR3 length equals 15 residues. The germline CDR1 and CDR2 sequences are SGHAT and FQDESV (reference sequence). Trimming stripped 5 bases from V and 3 bases from J, with 16 bases between. The DNA for the CDR3 is TGTGCCAGCAGCCCCGGGGACCCGGGCAAAGAGACCCAGTACTTC. Amino acid sequence: CASSPGDPGKETQYF.

This clonotype appeared many times. The chain has TRBV6-1 and TRBJ2-5; D is perhaps TRBD2 (5 bases). There are 13 residues in the CDR3. Trimming removed 2 bases at V and 7 bases at J, with 11 bases between. CDR1 and CDR2 (germline): MNHNS, SASEGT. The DNA of the CDR3 is TGTGCCAGCAGTGAAAATCCACGGGGGACCCAGTACTTC. Its translation: CASSENPRGTQYF.

This clonotype was observed at least ten times. This rearrangement joins TRBV19 to TRBJ1-1; 7 bases agree with TRBD1. Germline-derived CDR1 and CDR2 are LNHDA and SQIVND (reference sequence). The CDR3 totals 16 residues. Trimming removed 7 bases from V and 0 bases from J; junction bases left unmatched: 11. CDR3 coding DNA: TGTGCCAGTACCTCGGGACAGTCAACTTTGAACACTGAAGCTTTCTTT. Translation: CASTSGQSTLNTEAFF.

This clonotype was picked up many times. The chain links TRBV28 to TRBJ2-3, with D uncertain. The ends were cut back, 6 bases at V and 1 base at J, with 8 bases in the middle. Germline V gives CDR1 MDHEN, CDR2 SYDVKM. This CDR3 contains 13 residues. The CDR3 is CASRFGGTDTQYF. In nucleotides, the CDR3 is TGTGCCAGCAGATTTGGGGGCACAGATACGCAGTATTTT.

Written as DNA, the CDR3 is TGTGCCATCAGGGACAGGGGTACTGAAGCTTTCTTT. Protein: CAIRDRGTEAFF. The genes are TRBV10-3 and TRBJ1-1, with 9 bases identical to TRBD1. CDR1 is ENHRY, CDR2 SYGVKD, per germline. The CDR3 consists of 12 residues. J lost 5 bases, V lost 6 bases, and 1 base had no gene match.

The sample holds many counts of this clonotype. V usage is TRBV7-8 and J usage is TRBJ1-2, with D tentatively TRBD1 (5 bases). V lost 5 bases and J lost 8, with 18 bases in between. This CDR3 contains 14 residues. In germline, CDR1 is SGHVS, CDR2 FQNEAQ. The CDR3: CASSISGGGQGYTF. The CDR3 bases are TGTGCCAGCAGCATATCCGGGGGGGGTCAGGGCTACACCTTC.

This chain uses TRBV18 with TRBJ2-5, with TRBD2 identical over 7 bases. V gave up 3 bases and J gave up 3 bases; unmatched junction bases: 4. The CDR3 length is 14 residues. Germline values: CDR1 KGHSH, CDR2 LQKENI. CDR3 sequence (DNA): TGTGCCAGCTCACCGGGACTACGTGAAGAGACCCAGTACTTC. Its protein is CASSPGLREETQYF.

The chain joins TRBV6-1 to TRBJ1-2; TRBD1 matches 7 bases. The CDR3 covers 12 residues. Germline CDR1 and CDR2: MNHNS and SASEGT. V gave up 10 bases and J gave up 6 bases; unmatched junction bases: 8. CDR3 nucleotides: TGTGCCACCTTGACAGGGATGAATGGCTACACCTTC. Translated: CATLTGMNGYTF.

V gene TRBV6-1 combines with J gene TRBJ1-5; D uncertain. The length of the CDR3 is 16 residues. CDR1 and CDR2 (germline): MNHNS, SASEGT. Trimming stripped 1 base from V and 0 bases from J, with 10 bases between. The CDR3 protein is CASSEGQDFSNQPQHF. In DNA, the CDR3 is TGTGCCAGCAGTGAAGGGCAGGACTTTAGCAATCAGCCCCAGCATTTT.

This clonotype was recorded many times. The chain couples TRBV30 to TRBJ1-1; maybe TRBD1 (5 bases). CDR1 is GTSNPN and CDR2 is SVGIG in the germline V gene (reference sequence). The CDR3 length is 15 residues. Trimming left V 3 bases short and J 1 base short, with 15 bases between. The CDR3 DNA reads as TGTGCCTGGAGACGATTCTTCGGGGCGAACACTGAAGCTTTCTTT. Its protein product is CAWRRFFGANTEAFF.

Points on this clonotype: It may be a read error: a sequence one base away is much more abundant. The chain has TRBV15 and TRBJ1-3; D gene ambiguous. In germline, CDR1 is LNHNV, CDR2 YYDKDF (reference sequence). There are 16 residues in the CDR3. For the CDR3, the DNA is TGTGCCACCAGCAGGGCACCCCCCAACTCTGGATACACCATATATTTT. Residues: CATSRAPPNSGYTIYF.

The chain combines TRBV3-1 with TRBJ2-7, with TRBD1 matching over 11 bases. This CDR3 is built from 17 residues. Germline V lookup: CDR1 LGHDT, CDR2 YNNKEL (reference sequence). Trimming removed 0 bases from V and 6 bases from J; junction bases left unmatched: 10. For the CDR3, the DNA is TGTGCCAGCAGCCAAGAAGTTGGGGAAGGACAGGGGGCCGAGCAGTACTTC. As protein: CASSQEVGEGQGAEQYF.

The rearrangement joins TRBV19 to TRBJ1-5; D unclear. The CDR3 contains 14 residues. Trimming took 2 bases from V and 5 from J, leaving 10 bases between them. CDR1 and CDR2 (germline): LNHDA, SQIVND (reference sequence). The CDR3 nucleotides are TGTGCCAGTAGTATATCACCTCAGTATCAGCCCCAGCATTTT. Translation: CASSISPQYQPQHF.

This clonotype appeared many times. The genes are TRBV15 and TRBJ2-7; D possibly corresponds to TRBD2 (6 bases). V dropped 0 bases and J dropped 5 bases, with 14 bases sitting between them. This CDR3 region has 15 residues. Germline assignment: CDR1 LNHNV and CDR2 YYDKDF (reference sequence). DNA for the CDR3: TGTGCCACCAGCAGAGATCGTGGAGGGAGAGACGAGCAGTACTTC. It encodes CATSRDRGGRDEQYF.

There are many counts of this clonotype. The chain uses TRBV11-2 and TRBJ2-7; 7 positions match TRBD1. Germline lookup yields CDR1 SGHAT and CDR2 FQNNGV. The CDR3 contains 12 residues. The V gene end was trimmed by 4 bases and the J gene end by 5 bases; junction bases not matched to a gene: 2. The CDR3 region is CASSYTGDEQYF. For the CDR3, the DNA is TGTGCCAGCAGCTACACAGGGGACGAGCAGTACTTC. Filled out from reference TRBV11-2 and TRBJ2-7, the complete variable domain reads EAGVAQSPRYKIIEKRQSVAFWCNPISGHATLYWYQQILGQGPKLLIQFQNNGVVDDSQLPKDRFSAERLKGVDSTLKIQPAKLEDSAVYLCASSYTGDEQYFGPGTRLTVT.

Many counts were recorded for this clonotype. The chain employs TRBV6-1 and TRBJ1-1; D perhaps matches TRBD1 (5 bases). CDR1 and CDR2 (germline): MNHNS, SASEGT. The V and J ends lost 5 bases and 5 bases respectively, with 12 bases between them. This CDR3 has 13 amino acids. In nucleotides, the CDR3 is TGTGCCAGCAGTCGGCCAAGGGGAACTGAAGCTTTCTTT. Residues: CASSRPRGTEAFF.

In this sample, this clonotype turned up many times. The chain links TRBV5-6 to TRBJ1-2, with a tentative D call TRBD1 (6 bases). The CDR3 length is 16 residues. CDR1 and CDR2 (germline): SGHDT, YYEEEE. The ends were cut back, 4 bases at V and 4 bases at J, with 20 bases in the middle. The DNA of the CDR3 is TGTGCCAGCAGCGCTTCCGGGTTACAGGGTGTCTATGGCTACACCTTC. It codes for CASSASGLQGVYGYTF. The whole variable domain, filled in from reference TRBV5-6 and TRBJ1-2, reads DAGVTQSPTHLIKTRGQQVTLRCSPKSGHDTVSWYQQALGQGPQFIFQYYEEEERQRGNFPDRFSGHQFPNYSSELNVNALLLGDSALYLCASSASGLQGVYGYTFGSGTRLTVV.